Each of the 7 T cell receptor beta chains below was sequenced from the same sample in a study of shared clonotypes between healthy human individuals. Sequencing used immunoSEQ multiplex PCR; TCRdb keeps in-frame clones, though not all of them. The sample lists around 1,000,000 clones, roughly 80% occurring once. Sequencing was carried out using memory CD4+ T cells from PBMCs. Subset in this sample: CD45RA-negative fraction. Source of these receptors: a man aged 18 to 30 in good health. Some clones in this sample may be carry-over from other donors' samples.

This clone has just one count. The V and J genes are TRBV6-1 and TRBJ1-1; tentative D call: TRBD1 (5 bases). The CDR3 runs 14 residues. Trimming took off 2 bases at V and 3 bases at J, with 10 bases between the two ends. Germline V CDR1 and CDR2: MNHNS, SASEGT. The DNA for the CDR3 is TGTGCCAGCAGTGAATTCGGCAGGGACACTGAAGCTTTCTTT. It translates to CASSEFGRDTEAFF.

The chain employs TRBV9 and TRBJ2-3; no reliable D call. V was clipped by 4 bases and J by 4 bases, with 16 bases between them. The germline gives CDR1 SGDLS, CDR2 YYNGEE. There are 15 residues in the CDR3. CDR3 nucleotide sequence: TGTGCCAGCAGCCCCCAGTGGGGATCTGCAGATACGCAGTATTTT. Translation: CASSPQWGSADTQYF.

CDR3 nucleotide sequence: TGTGCCAGCAGCCCCATCGCGGGGGTTGGGAACACTGAAGCTTTCTTT. It translates to CASSPIAGVGNTEAFF. V gene TRBV7-9 combines with J gene TRBJ1-1; maybe TRBD1 (5 bases). Deletions cut 5 bases from V and 1 base from J, with 17 bases between. This CDR3 region has 16 residues. Germline CDR1 and CDR2: SEHNR and FQNEAQ (reference sequence).

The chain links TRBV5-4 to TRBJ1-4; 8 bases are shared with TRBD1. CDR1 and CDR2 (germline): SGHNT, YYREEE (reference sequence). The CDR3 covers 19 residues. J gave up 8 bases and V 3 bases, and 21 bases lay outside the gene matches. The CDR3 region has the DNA TGTGCCAGCAGCTCCAAACAGGGGGGTAGACTAAAAGCCGAAGAAAAACTGTTTTTT. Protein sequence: CASSSKQGGRLKAEEKLFF.

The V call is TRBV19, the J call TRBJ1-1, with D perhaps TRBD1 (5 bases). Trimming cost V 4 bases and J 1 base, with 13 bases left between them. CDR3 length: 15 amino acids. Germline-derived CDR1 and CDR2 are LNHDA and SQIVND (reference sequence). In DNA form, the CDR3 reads TGTGCCAGTAGTAAATGGAACGGACAGAACACTGAAGCTTTCTTT. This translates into CASSKWNGQNTEAFF.

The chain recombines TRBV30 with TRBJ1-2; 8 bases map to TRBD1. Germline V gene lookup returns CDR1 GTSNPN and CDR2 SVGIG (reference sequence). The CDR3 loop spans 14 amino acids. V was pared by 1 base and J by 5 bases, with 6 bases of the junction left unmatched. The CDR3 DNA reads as TGTGCCTGGAGTGCCGGGACAGGCTTTTATGGCTACACCTTC. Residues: CAWSAGTGFYGYTF.

The CDR3 DNA reads as TGTGCCAGCAGTTCAGGGGGCAGAAGCACAGATACGCAGTATTTT. Its translation: CASSSGGRSTDTQYF. This chain joins TRBV27 and TRBJ2-3, with 8 bases matching TRBD1. The CDR3 contains 15 residues. V was clipped by 4 bases and J by 0 bases; unmatched bases: 3. CDR1 and CDR2 (germline): MNHEY, SMNVEV (reference sequence).